This passage covers 2 T cell receptor beta chains from one sample sequenced in a study of blood T cell repertoires in COVID-19. Here immunoSEQ multiplex PCR was the method, and the copy in TCRdb shows in-frame clones only, minus some. The table shows 200,000 to 250,000 clones, with roughly 82% occurring only once. The sample was peripheral blood. Source of these receptors: a woman of 80 years or more with active or convalescent COVID-19.

V and J are TRBV2 and TRBJ1-4; D is perhaps TRBD1 (6 bases). From germline, CDR1 is SNHLY and CDR2 FYNNEI. This CDR3 has 15 amino acids. V was trimmed by 5 bases and J by 7 bases, leaving 17 bases between them. The CDR3 DNA follows: TGTGCCAGCAGTCTAAATCAGGGGAGTAGTGAAAAACTGTTTTTT. It encodes CASSLNQGSSEKLFF.

As DNA, the CDR3 is TGTGCCAGCAGCGTCGGGACAGCATATGGCTACACCTTC. It specifies CASSVGTAYGYTF. The genes are TRBV3-1 (or the pseudogene TRBV3-2) and TRBJ1-2, with 7 bases lining up with TRBD1. V lost 5 bases and J lost 5; bases outside the gene matches: 5. The CDR3 contains 13 residues. The germline V gene encodes CDR1 LGHDT and CDR2 YNNKEL (reference sequence).